This T cell receptor beta chain was profiled in a study of blood T cell repertoires in COVID-19. Looking at the study overall: The study drew acute and convalescent COVID-19 samples from the United States, Italy and Spain. The cDNA or gDNA used as material had been derived from T cells, B-cell-depleted T cells, or PBMCs.

Only one count was recorded for this clone. J lost 3 bases, V lost 1 base, and 3 bases had no gene match. This CDR3 has 15 residues. From germline, CDR1 is SGHRS and CDR2 YFSETQ. Participant ages covered about 18 to 95 years across around 22 US areas. What the recovered Cohort 3 donors had was two negative PCRs, clearance, or symptom resolution. Produced via immunoSEQ multiplex PCR; TCRdb's table is partial and in-frame only. The repertoire has about 270,000 clones, approximately 86% of them found once; the top ten carry under 3%. The sequence derives from a woman aged 18-29 years who had recovered from COVID-19. The chain uses TRBV5-1 and TRBJ1-1, with TRBD1 identical over 10 bases. Input material: PBMCs or T cells enriched from blood (not recorded which). For the CDR3, the DNA is TGCGCCAGCAGCTTGTTAGGACAGGGGGACACTGAAGCTTTCTTT. Its translation: CASSLLGQGDTEAFF.